This T cell receptor (beta chain) was captured by sequencing in a study of blood T cell repertoires in COVID-19. Study summary: Collection of acute and convalescent COVID-19 samples took place in the United States, Italy and Spain.

Repertoires were generated with immunoSEQ multiplex PCR, while TCRdb's copy carries only in-frame clones and drops some. The table has more than 300,000 clones, 88% seen once. Participants' reported clinical history set cohort assignment. The CDR3 consists of 14 residues. The V gene's germline CDR1 is KGHSH and CDR2 LQKENI. The V gene lost 3 bases and the J gene lost 3 bases, with 9 bases spanning the gap. Sequencing was done on a sample of PBMCs or T cells enriched from blood (not recorded which). The V call is TRBV18, the J call TRBJ1-3; D not resolved. The clonotype comes from a woman younger than 35 who had recovered from COVID-19. The CDR3 protein is CASSPSPVGNTIYF. CDR3 DNA: TGTGCCAGCTCACCGTCCCCGGTTGGAAACACCATATATTTT.